This T cell receptor beta chain came from a study of cytomegalovirus exposure and HLA in healthy donors. This clone was seen a few times. CDR1 is SGHNT and CDR2 is YYREEE in the germline V gene (reference sequence). CDR3 length: 16 amino acids. The V gene lost 4 bases and the J gene lost 0 bases, with 17 bases spanning the gap. Researchers ran the PCR with 60 Vbeta and 13 Jbeta primers. Sequencing used immunoSEQ multiplex PCR; TCRdb keeps in-frame clones, though not all of them. The repertoire holds about 180,000 clones, with about three quarters as singletons. The source is a man younger than 30 in good health and CMV-seronegative. The chain joins TRBV5-4 to TRBJ2-7; D gene ambiguous. Sequencing was performed on PBMCs. Written as DNA, the CDR3 is TGTGCCAGCAGCCAAGATCTTGCCTCGGGCTCCTACGAGCAGTACTTC. It is translated as CASSQDLASGSYEQYF. Full variable domain (remainder filled in from reference TRBV5-4 and TRBJ2-7): ETGVTQSPTHLIKTRGQQVTLRCSSQSGHNTVSWYQQALGQGPQFIFQYYREEENGRGNFPPRFSGLQFPNYSSELNVNALELDDSALYLCASSQDLASGSYEQYFGPGTRLTVT.